Presented here are 27 T cell receptor beta chains from one specimen sequenced in a study of beta chain features in type 1 diabetes. Findings of the study overall: TCRB CDR3 length was moderately but significantly reduced in all four CD4+ subsets of Type 1 diabetes patients.

Their cognate antigens are unknown. Sequenced material consisted of expressed TCRB transcripts (all of the isolated RNA was reverse transcribed). The table came from immunoSEQ multiplex PCR; TCRdb's copy has only in-frame clones and leaves some out. The table lists roughly 150,000 clones, just over 8% of them singletons. The sample consisted of central memory CD4+ T cells from blood. These receptors all stem from a woman in her late teens or twenties with type 1 diabetes.

This clone has just a few counts. The genes are TRBV6-6 and TRBJ2-7; tentatively, D is TRBD2 (5 bases). Trimming shortened V by 6 bases and J by 3 bases, and 15 bases separated the two germline ends. The CDR3 has 14 amino acids. Germline values: CDR1 MNHNY, CDR2 SVGAGI (reference sequence). CDR3 protein: CASRTGVGIYEQYF. DNA of the CDR3: TGTGCCAGCAGGACCGGGGTGGGGATCTACGAGCAGTACTTC.

This clone was counted a few times. This chain links TRBV19 with TRBJ2-2; 7 bases line up with TRBD1. CDR3 length: 13 amino acids. V gave up 8 bases and J gave up 5 bases; unmatched junction bases: 5. Germline V gives CDR1 LNHDA, CDR2 SQIVND (reference sequence). CDR3 residues: CASHLRGTGELFF. For the CDR3, the DNA is TGTGCCAGTCACCTCAGGGGGACCGGGGAGCTGTTTTTT.

This clone was observed many times. J is TRBJ2-3 and V is TRBV15; D might be TRBD2 (6 bases). The V end was cut by 3 bases, the J end by 1 base, with 17 bases between. Germline CDR1 reads LNHNV; CDR2 reads YYDKDF (reference sequence). The CDR3 consists of 17 residues. The CDR3 spells CATSRKPQGGGTDTQYF. CDR3 nucleotides: TGTGCCACCAGCAGGAAGCCCCAAGGCGGGGGCACAGATACGCAGTATTTT.

This clone appeared a few times. The V gene is TRBV19, the J gene TRBJ1-1; possible D gene TRBD1, 6 bases. In germline, CDR1 is LNHDA, CDR2 SQIVND (reference sequence). CDR3 size: 14 residues. Trimming took 7 bases from V and 6 from J, leaving 18 bases between them. CDR3 residues: CASISPGQGSEAFF. In DNA form, the CDR3 reads TGTGCCAGTATCTCTCCGGGGCAGGGGTCTGAAGCTTTCTTT.

This clone appeared a few times. The chain couples TRBV29-1 to TRBJ2-5; D might be TRBD2 (6 bases). Germline-derived CDR1 and CDR2 are SQVTM and ANQGSEA. V was pared by 7 bases and J by 4 bases, with 13 bases between. CDR3 length equals 12 residues. The CDR3 loop is CSAGTGRETQYF. CDR3 bases: TGCAGCGCTGGGACTGGGCGAGAGACCCAGTACTTC.

The DNA of the CDR3 is TGCGCCAGCAGTGAGAAAGGGGGCGCAGTAAGTGAGCAGTACTTC. This encodes CASSEKGGAVSEQYF. The V and J genes are TRBV10-2 and TRBJ2-7, with 7 positions matching TRBD1. V trimming: 2 bases; J trimming: 7 bases; junction bases outside the gene matches: 11. The CDR3 covers 15 residues. Germline values: CDR1 WSHSY, CDR2 SAAADI.

The V gene is TRBV27, the J gene TRBJ2-7; D perhaps matches TRBD2 (6 bases). This CDR3 has 14 residues. Germline V lookup: CDR1 MNHEY, CDR2 SMNVEV (reference sequence). With 4 bases removed from V and 3 bases from J, the gap between germline ends came to 13 bases. The CDR3 sequence is CASSSNSGVYEQYF. CDR3 sequence (DNA): TGTGCCAGCAGTTCCAATAGCGGAGTCTACGAGCAGTACTTC.

This clone has only a few counts. The chain employs TRBV19 and TRBJ1-1; TRBD1 matches at 9 bases. The trim removed 4 bases at V and 11 bases at J, leaving 8 bases unmatched. Germline CDR1 reads LNHDA; CDR2 reads SQIVND (reference sequence). This CDR3 region has 13 residues. The CDR3 reads CASSTPGTGSAFF. DNA for the CDR3: TGTGCCAGTAGTACTCCGGGGACAGGGAGCGCTTTCTTT.

This clone has more than one count but fewer than ten. J is TRBJ2-3 and V is TRBV7-8, with a tentative D call TRBD1 (7 bases). Between the trimmed V and J ends, which lost 1 base and 6 bases, there was a span of 14 bases. Germline CDR1 SGHVS, CDR2 FQNEAQ. The CDR3 sequence is 15 residues long. CDR3 DNA sequence: TGTGCCAGCAGCTTAGTTGGCAGGGGGGTCGATACGCAGTATTTT. This encodes CASSLVGRGVDTQYF.

The chain is built from TRBV5-1 and TRBJ1-2; tentatively, D is TRBD1 (5 bases). This CDR3 spans 15 amino acids. Trimming stripped 4 bases from V and 8 bases from J, with 21 bases between. Germline-derived CDR1 and CDR2 are SGHRS and YFSETQ. The CDR3 sequence is CASSPWGDGRGGYTF. CDR3 bases: TGCGCCAGCAGCCCGTGGGGGGACGGTAGAGGAGGCTACACCTTC.

This clone turned up a few times. The V call is TRBV19, the J call TRBJ1-1, with TRBD1 matching over 9 bases. The CDR3 runs to 13 residues. Trimming took 5 bases from V and 10 from J; bases not matched to a gene: 8. CDR1 and CDR2 (germline): LNHDA, SQIVND (reference sequence). The CDR3 bases are TGTGCCAGTAGTCCCGCCAGGACAGGGGCAGCTTTCTTT. Its protein product is CASSPARTGAAFF.

This clone turned up a few times. At one boundary the junction diverges from the germline segment, which might be a read error. V and J are TRBV7-7 and TRBJ2-1; the D gene is possibly TRBD2 (6 bases). The CDR3 spans 13 residues. Germline CDR1 is SSHAT and CDR2 is FNYEAQ (reference sequence). CDR3 in amino acids: CASSFTGEVEQFF. The CDR3 nucleotides are TGTGCTAGCAGCTTTACGGGAGAGGTTGAGCAGTTCTTC.

The V gene is TRBV7-2, the J gene TRBJ2-2, with D tentatively TRBD2 (5 bases). In germline, CDR1 is SGHTA, CDR2 FQGNSA. The CDR3 spans 15 residues. V lost 3 bases to trimming and J lost 0 bases, with 8 bases between them. The CDR3 DNA sequence: TGTGCCAGCAGCTTGTCCGGGACGAACACCGGGGAGCTGTTTTTT. The encoded protein is CASSLSGTNTGELFF.

This chain uses TRBV11-3 with TRBJ2-4; TRBD2 matches 9 bases. The CDR3 is 17 residues long. CDR1 is SGHNT, CDR2 YENEEA, per germline. V was clipped by 3 bases and J by 1 base; unmatched bases: 7. The CDR3: CASSFFSGSFAKNIQYF. In DNA form, the CDR3 reads TGTGCCAGCAGCTTCTTTAGCGGGAGCTTCGCCAAAAACATTCAGTACTTC.

This clone was seen a few times. V gene TRBV18 combines with J gene TRBJ2-1; tentatively, D is TRBD2 (6 bases). Germline assignment: CDR1 KGHSH and CDR2 LQKENI. The CDR3 is 16 amino acids. The V end lost 5 bases, the J end lost 7 bases, and 21 bases lay between the germline ends. CDR3 protein: CASSEWGVSSANEQFF. In DNA, the CDR3 is TGTGCCAGCTCAGAATGGGGGGTCAGCTCCGCGAATGAGCAGTTCTTC.

In its sample, this clone was seen a few times. The J gene is TRBJ2-5, the V gene TRBV7-2; D gene ambiguous. The V gene lost 5 bases and the J gene lost 0 bases, with 7 bases spanning the gap. Germline lookup yields CDR1 SGHTA and CDR2 FQGNSA. The CDR3 covers 13 residues. CDR3 bases: TGTGCCAGCAGCCCCCTTCACCAAGAGACCCAGTACTTC. Translation gives CASSPLHQETQYF.

This chain connects TRBV7-9 to TRBJ1-2, with 9 nucleotides matching TRBD1. The ends lost 5 bases at V and 8 bases at J; junction bases unmatched: 18. The CDR3 runs 17 residues. CDR1 and CDR2 from the germline V gene are SEHNR and FQNEAQ (reference sequence). The CDR3 protein is CASSATGGGLAGSGYTF. The CDR3 bases are TGTGCCAGCAGCGCAACAGGGGGCGGCCTTGCCGGAAGCGGCTACACCTTC.

CDR3 protein: CASSPRDSGYEQYF. The CDR3 nucleotides read TGTGCCAGCTCACCCCGGGACAGTGGGTACGAGCAGTACTTC. The V gene is TRBV18, the J gene TRBJ2-7, with TRBD1 matching 7 bases. Germline V gene lookup returns CDR1 KGHSH and CDR2 LQKENI. J was trimmed by 4 bases and V by 3 bases; bases with no gene match: 6. The CDR3 is 14 residues long.

This sequence joins TRBV9 and TRBJ2-3, with D perhaps TRBD2 (6 bases). The length of the CDR3 is 14 residues. Trimming shortened V by 0 bases and J by 5 bases, and 10 bases separated the two germline ends. Per germline, CDR1 SGDLS and CDR2 YYNGEE. The CDR3 bases are TGTGCCAGCAGCGTAGCTACGCGGGGAGATACGCAGTATTTT. Translation: CASSVATRGDTQYF.

This clone was detected ten times or more. DNA for the CDR3: TGTGCCAGCAGTTTGTATCGCGGGTCCCACAATGAGCAGTTCTTC. Protein product: CASSLYRGSHNEQFF. The chain recombines TRBV28 with TRBJ2-1; a weak D match, TRBD2 (5 bases). The CDR3 consists of 15 residues. The V end lost 3 bases, the J end lost 5 bases, and 14 bases lay between the germline ends. Germline V lookup: CDR1 MDHEN, CDR2 SYDVKM. Together with reference TRBV28 and TRBJ2-1, the CDR3 gives the full variable domain: DVKVTQSSRYLVKRTGEKVFLECVQDMDHENMFWYRQDPGLGLRLIYFSYDVKMKEKGDIPEGYSVSREKKERFSLILESASTNQTSMYLCASSLYRGSHNEQFFGPGTRLTVL.

V is TRBV7-2 and J is TRBJ1-1; 12 bases match TRBD1. Trimming took 5 bases from V and 8 from J; bases not matched to a gene: 9. The CDR3 is 15 amino acids. The V gene's germline CDR1 is SGHTA and CDR2 FQGNSA. CDR3 protein: CASSQNYGTGGEAFF. CDR3 coding DNA: TGTGCCAGCAGCCAAAACTACGGGACAGGGGGCGAAGCTTTCTTT.

Only a few counts were recorded for this clone. The V and J genes are TRBV7-2 and TRBJ2-1; D gene ambiguous. Germline V gene lookup returns CDR1 SGHTA and CDR2 FQGNSA. The CDR3 has 14 residues. With 5 bases removed from V and 9 bases from J, the gap between germline ends came to 17 bases. DNA for the CDR3: TGTGCCAGCAGCGCCAGACGCGCCTCGGGTGAGCAGTTCTTC. It codes for CASSARRASGEQFF. The full variable domain, with the rest looked up from reference TRBV7-2 and TRBJ2-1, is GAGVSQSPSNKVTEKGKDVELRCDPISGHTALYWYRQSLGQGLEFLIYFQGNSAPDKSGLPSDRFSAERTGGSVSTLTIQRTQQEDSAVYLCASSARRASGEQFFGPGTRLTVL.

This chain connects TRBV7-2 to TRBJ2-5; D is possibly TRBD2 (7 bases). The CDR3 has 15 amino acids. With 0 bases removed from V and 4 bases from J, the gap between germline ends came to 12 bases. CDR1 SGHTA and CDR2 FQGNSA come from the germline V gene. The CDR3 bases are TGTGCCAGCAGCTTAGCTAGGGGGGGCCGAGAGACCCAGTACTTC. This encodes CASSLARGGRETQYF.

The sample holds a few counts of this clone. The V and J genes are TRBV4-2 and TRBJ2-1; TRBD2 aligns across 10 bases. V shed 0 bases and J 10 bases; nucleotides not matched to a gene: 3. The CDR3 loop spans 14 amino acids. Germline CDR1 LGHNA, CDR2 YNFKEQ. The CDR3 DNA is TGTGCCAGCAGCCAAGACAGCGGGAGGGAGGAGCAGTTCTTC. Protein: CASSQDSGREEQFF.

The J gene is TRBJ2-1, the V gene TRBV10-3; 14 nucleotides match TRBD2. V lost 9 bases, J lost 8 bases, and 18 bases stayed unmatched. This CDR3 is built from 18 residues. Germline V gives CDR1 ENHRY, CDR2 SYGVKD. The CDR3 reads CAMGGAPGLAGAADEQFF. For the CDR3, the DNA is TGTGCCATGGGGGGGGCTCCGGGACTAGCGGGAGCAGCTGATGAGCAGTTCTTC.

The genes are TRBV5-1 and TRBJ2-1; tentatively, D is TRBD2 (5 bases). V lost 6 bases, J lost 0 bases, and 16 bases lay in between. The CDR3 spans 16 residues. The germline gives CDR1 SGHRS, CDR2 YFSETQ. The CDR3 reads CASNGLGARSYNEQFF. The CDR3 DNA sequence: TGCGCCAGCAATGGGTTGGGAGCCCGCTCCTACAATGAGCAGTTCTTC.

This clone has more than one count but fewer than ten. This chain uses TRBV7-9 with TRBJ1-1; the D is unclear. The CDR3 is made up of 13 amino acids. V was pared by 1 base and J by 7 bases, with 10 bases between. Germline V gene sequence: CDR1 SEHNR, CDR2 FQNEAQ (reference sequence). Written as DNA, the CDR3 is TGTGCCAGCAGCTTAGAGAGAGGGATTGAAGCTTTCTTT. Its translation: CASSLERGIEAFF.